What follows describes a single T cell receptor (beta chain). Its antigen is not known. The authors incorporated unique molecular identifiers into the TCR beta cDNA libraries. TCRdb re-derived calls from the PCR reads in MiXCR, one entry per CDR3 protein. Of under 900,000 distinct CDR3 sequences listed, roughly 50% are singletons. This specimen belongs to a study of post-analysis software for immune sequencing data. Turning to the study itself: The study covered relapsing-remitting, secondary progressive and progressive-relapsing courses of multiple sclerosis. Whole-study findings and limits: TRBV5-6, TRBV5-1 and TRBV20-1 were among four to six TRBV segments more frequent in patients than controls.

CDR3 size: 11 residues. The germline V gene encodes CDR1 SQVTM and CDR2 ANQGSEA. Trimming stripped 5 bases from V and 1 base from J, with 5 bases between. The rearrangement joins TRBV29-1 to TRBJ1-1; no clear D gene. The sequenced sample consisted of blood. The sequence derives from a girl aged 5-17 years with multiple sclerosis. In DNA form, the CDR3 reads TGCAGCGTTATGGCGAACACTGAAGCTTTCTTT. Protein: CSVMANTEAFF.